These T cell receptor beta chains were read from a single sample in a study of T cell changes during pregnancy in multiple sclerosis. Repertoires were generated with immunoSEQ multiplex PCR, while TCRdb's copy carries only in-frame clones and drops some. The table has under 110,000 clones, about 91% seen once. The source material was peripheral blood, sampled in the second trimester of pregnancy. These receptors were collected from a female donor with multiple sclerosis, enrolled in a pregnancy study. CDR3s include the opening cysteine and the closing phenylalanine or tryptophan. The order of the fields is V gene, CDR3 length, D gene, clone size, J gene, CDR3 DNA, CDR3 protein. A D gene is named only where the DNA matches it firmly. Only part of the rows carry a size: once, few, many, or a class if the clone is expanded.

TRBV9	14	NA	NA	TRBJ2-7	TGTGCCAGCAGCGTAGGACCGGGGGACCCCGAGCAGTACTTC	CASSVGPGDPEQYF
TRBV27	15	TRBD1	NA	TRBJ2-7	TGTGCCAGCAGTTTAGGACAGGAGAGTACCTACGAGCAGTACTTC	CASSLGQESTYEQYF
TRBV5-4	13	NA	NA	TRBJ1-1	TGTGCCAGCAGCTTGGACAGGGATGTTGAAGCTTTCTTT	CASSLDRDVEAFF
TRBV5-1	19	NA	few	TRBJ2-1	TGCGCCAGCAGCGCTCCTCCCCCACTCGAACGGGACAACTACAATGAGCAGTTCTTC	CASSAPPPLERDNYNEQFF
TRBV5-4	16	TRBD1	NA	TRBJ2-2	TGTGCCAGCAGCTTGGGTGACAGGGGGCTGGGCGGGGAGCTGTTTTTT	CASSLGDRGLGGELFF
TRBV7-9	15	TRBD2	NA	TRBJ2-3	TGTGCCAGCAGCTCTACTAGCGGGGACACAGATACGCAGTATTTT	CASSSTSGDTDTQYF
TRBV2	20	TRBD1	NA	TRBJ1-4	TGTGCCAGCAGAGCTATTACCGAACAGGGGGCTCTTGCAACTAATGAAAAACTGTTTTTT	CASRAITEQGALATNEKLFF
TRBV29-1	14	TRBD1	many	TRBJ2-7	TGCAGCGTTGAATCCGGGACAGGGGGCTACGAGCAGTACTTC	CSVESGTGGYEQYF
TRBV4-2	15	TRBD2	NA	TRBJ2-7	TGTGCCAGCAGCAACCCCAGCGGGACCAACTACGAGCAGTACTTC	CASSNPSGTNYEQYF
TRBV18	13	NA	NA	TRBJ1-2	TGTGCCAGCTCACCGGACAGCACCTATGGCTACACCTTC	CASSPDSTYGYTF
TRBV19	13	TRBD1	NA	TRBJ2-7	TGTGCCAGTAGTGCGGGACAGGGATACGAGCAGTACTTC	CASSAGQGYEQYF
TRBV5-1	14	TRBD1	NA	TRBJ2-2	TGCGCCAGCAGCTTGACAGGGGGCCCCGGGGAGCTGTTTTTT	CASSLTGGPGELFF
TRBV10-3	13	NA	NA	TRBJ2-7	TGTGCCATCTCCTCGATAGAACCTTACGAGCAGTACTTC	CAISSIEPYEQYF
TRBV7-9	15	NA	NA	TRBJ2-5	TGTGCCAGCAGCTTAGGCGACTCCCCTCAAGAGACCCAGTACTTC	CASSLGDSPQETQYF
TRBV9	14	NA	once	TRBJ1-3	TGTGCCAGCAGCGTAGTTAGTGGCGGGAACACCATATATTTT	CASSVVSGGNTIYF
TRBV11-1	14	NA	NA	TRBJ1-2	TGTGCCAGCAGCTTAGCTGGACTGAACTATGGCTACACCTTC	CASSLAGLNYGYTF
TRBV19	17	TRBD2	NA	TRBJ2-1	TGTGCCAGTTCTAAAGTTAGGGCTAGCGGGAGGCTCAATGAGCAGTTCTTC	CASSKVRASGRLNEQFF
TRBV2	16	NA	NA	TRBJ1-5	TGTGCCAGCAGTGAAGCGCGGTGGGGAGGCAATCAGCCCCAGCATTTT	CASSEARWGGNQPQHF
TRBV27	14	NA	NA	TRBJ2-1	TGTGCCAGCAGTTCCCCGCCCAGGAACAATGAGCAGTTCTTC	CASSSPPRNNEQFF
TRBV7-6	14	NA	NA	TRBJ1-5	TGTGCCAGCGCACCACAGGGCAGCAATCAGCCCCAGCATTTT	CASAPQGSNQPQHF
TRBV11-2	18	TRBD2	NA	TRBJ2-7	TGTGCCAGCAGCCCTAGTCGGGCTAGCGGGGGTAGCTCCTACGAGCAGTACTTC	CASSPSRASGGSSYEQYF
TRBV7-9	15	NA	once	TRBJ1-1	TGTGCCAGCAGCTTAGTGGCAGGGGTAGATACTGAAGCTTTCTTT	CASSLVAGVDTEAFF
TRBV6-1	14	NA	NA	TRBJ2-3	TGTGCCAGCAGTTTTGGGGCTGTCACAGATACGCAGTATTTT	CASSFGAVTDTQYF
TRBV25-1	15	NA	NA	TRBJ2-2	TGTGCCAGCAGTGGGTTTGTGGGGGCGTCCGGGGAGCTGTTTTTT	CASSGFVGASGELFF
TRBV4-1	15	TRBD1	NA	TRBJ2-7	TGCGCCAGCAGCCAAGGACAGGGGGGGACCTACGAGCAGTACTTC	CASSQGQGGTYEQYF
TRBV4-2	15	NA	NA	TRBJ1-4	TGTGCCAGCAGCCAAGTTGCCAGGGGTAATGAAAAACTGTTTTTT	CASSQVARGNEKLFF
TRBV5-1	15	NA	NA	TRBJ2-3	TGCGCCAGCAGCTTGGGAGTAGTCCCCACAGATACGCAGTATTTT	CASSLGVVPTDTQYF
TRBV4-2	14	NA	NA	TRBJ2-3	TGTGCCAGCAGCCAAGTAGGTCGGGTAGATACGCAGTATTTT	CASSQVGRVDTQYF
TRBV20-1	10	NA	NA	TRBJ2-7	TGCAGTGCTAGTTCCGACGAGCAGTACTTC	CSASSDEQYF
TRBV9	15	TRBD1	NA	TRBJ1-3	TGTGCCAGCAGCGCGACAGGGAGCTCTGGAAACACCATATATTTT	CASSATGSSGNTIYF
TRBV4-3	15	TRBD2	NA	TRBJ2-7	TGCGCCAGCAGCCTCGGGACTAGCGGCACCTACGAGCAGTACTTC	CASSLGTSGTYEQYF
TRBV19	14	NA	NA	TRBJ1-1	TGTGCCAGTAGTGCAGGGCGGTCGAGCACTGAAGCTTTCTTT	CASSAGRSSTEAFF
TRBV28	14	TRBD2	NA	TRBJ2-5	TGTGCCAGCAGTTGGGGGGGAGGGGAAGAGACCCAGTACTTC	CASSWGGGEETQYF
TRBV28	15	NA	NA	TRBJ1-5	TGTGCCACCACACCCCAGGACAGTCGCAATCAGCCCCAGCATTTT	CATTPQDSRNQPQHF
TRBV19	16	TRBD2	NA	TRBJ2-3	TGTGCCAGTAGTAGGATCCTAGCGGGAGGCACAGATACGCAGTATTTT	CASSRILAGGTDTQYF
TRBV19	15	NA	NA	TRBJ1-5	TGTGCCAGTAGAGGGTCGGGATATAGCAATCAGCCCCAGCATTTT	CASRGSGYSNQPQHF
TRBV14	17	NA	NA	TRBJ2-1	TGTGCCAGCAGCCAACTCAGAGCGGCCAACTCCTACAATGAGCAGTTCTTC	CASSQLRAANSYNEQFF